A single sample gave rise to the 25 T cell receptor beta chains below, sequenced in a study of cytomegalovirus exposure and HLA in healthy donors. The PCR ran on 60 Vbeta and 13 Jbeta primers. Clones were read by immunoSEQ multiplex PCR, and TCRdb kept only the in-frame ones, dropping some. The sample has approximately 120,000 clones, and its top ten clones hold roughly 2%. Sequencing input: PBMCs. The source of these receptors is a man aged 40-49 years in good health and CMV-seronegative.

The genes are TRBV2 and TRBJ1-3; D is unclear. Trimming removed 0 bases from V and 7 bases from J, with 7 bases in between. From germline, CDR1 is SNHLY and CDR2 FYNNEI. CDR3 size: 13 residues. In DNA, the CDR3 is TGTGCCAGCAGTGAAGCGGGGAGGAACACCATATATTTT. Protein product: CASSEAGRNTIYF. Drawing the rest from reference TRBV2 and TRBJ1-3, the complete variable domain is EPEVTQTPSHQVTQMGQEVILRCVPISNHLYFYWYRQILGQKVEFLVSFYNNEISEKSEIFDDQFSVERPDGSNFTLKIRSTKLEDSAMYFCASSEAGRNTIYFGEGSWLTVV.

V and J are TRBV5-4 and TRBJ1-2; D might be TRBD1 (5 bases). Trimming cost V 5 bases and J 5 bases, with 13 bases left between them. Germline V CDR1 and CDR2: SGHNT, YYREEE (reference sequence). The CDR3 extends over 13 amino acids. Here the CDR3 reads CASSQAGSYGYTF. The CDR3 DNA follows: TGTGCCAGCAGTCAGGCAGGGTCGTATGGCTACACCTTC.

The chain is built from TRBV9 and TRBJ2-5, with TRBD1 matching over 11 bases. The J call is doubtful: the DNA matches TRBJ2-7 better. Germline CDR1 SGDLS, CDR2 YYNGEE. The CDR3 is 15 amino acids. Written as DNA, the CDR3 is TGTGCCAGCAGCGCTTCCGGGACAGGGGGCTACGAGCAGTACTTC. It codes for CASSASGTGGYEQYF.

This chain links TRBV27 with TRBJ1-4; 7 positions match TRBD1. The J segment lost 4 bases and the V segment lost 5 bases, leaving 7 bases of the junction unmatched. The CDR3 consists of 15 residues. CDR1 and CDR2 (germline): MNHEY, SMNVEV (reference sequence). CDR3 residues: CASSDRGLGNEKLFF. CDR3 nucleotide sequence: TGTGCCAGCAGTGATAGGGGGCTAGGTAATGAAAAACTGTTTTTT. The whole variable domain, filled in from reference TRBV27 and TRBJ1-4, reads EAQVTQNPRYLITVTGKKLTVTCSQNMNHEYMSWYRQDPGLGLRQIYYSMNVEVTDKGDVPEGYKVSRKEKRNFPLILESPSPNQTSLYFCASSDRGLGNEKLFFGSGTQLSVL.

J is TRBJ1-3 and V is TRBV14; D call uncertain. Germline-derived CDR1 and CDR2 are SGHDN and FVKESK. With 6 bases removed from V and 0 bases from J, the gap between germline ends came to 12 bases. The CDR3 runs 15 residues. This CDR3 reads CASSSHTISGNTIYF. CDR3 DNA: TGTGCCAGCAGTTCTCACACTATCTCTGGAAACACCATATATTTT. Combining the CDR3 with reference TRBV14 and TRBJ1-3 gives the whole variable domain EAGVTQFPSHSVIEKGQTVTLRCDPISGHDNLYWYRRVMGKEIKFLLHFVKESKQDESGMPNNRFLAERTGGTYSTLKVQPAELEDSGVYFCASSSHTISGNTIYFGEGSWLTVV.

The chain joins TRBV7-9 to TRBJ2-5; a possible D gene is TRBD1 (6 bases). CDR3 length: 16 amino acids. Germline V gene lookup returns CDR1 SEHNR and CDR2 FQNEAQ (reference sequence). Trimming stripped 1 base from V and 0 bases from J, with 12 bases between. The CDR3 nucleotides read TGTGCCAGCAGCTTAGACAGGGCGAATTACCAAGAGACCCAGTACTTC. Residues: CASSLDRANYQETQYF.

Concerning this clone itself: This sample also contains other DNA sequences that code for the same CDR3. The chain recombines TRBV11-3 with TRBJ1-1, with a tentative D call TRBD1 (5 bases). This CDR3 has 15 residues. CDR1 is SGHNT and CDR2 is YENEEA in the germline V gene. Trimming stripped 0 bases from V and 1 base from J, with 9 bases between. CDR3 loop: CASSLEGQGNTEAFF. Here the CDR3 DNA reads TGTGCCAGCAGCTTAGAAGGACAAGGGAACACTGAAGCTTTCTTT.

The chain combines TRBV4-1 with TRBJ1-5; possible D gene TRBD1, 5 bases. V was clipped by 1 base and J by 2 bases, with 18 bases between them. The CDR3 runs to 18 residues. Germline CDR1 is MGHRA and CDR2 is YSYEKL. The CDR3: CASSQVIAGLLGNQPQHF. The CDR3 nucleotides read TGCGCCAGCAGCCAAGTTATAGCAGGGCTTTTGGGCAATCAGCCCCAGCATTTT.

The chain is built from TRBV10-1 and TRBJ1-5; D gene unclear. From germline, CDR1 is WNHNN and CDR2 SYGVQD (reference sequence). The CDR3 loop spans 15 amino acids. With 6 bases removed from V and 2 bases from J, the gap between germline ends came to 14 bases. CDR3: CASSPAGLRNQPQHF. Here the CDR3 DNA reads TGCGCCAGCAGCCCGGCCGGGTTACGCAATCAGCCCCAGCATTTT.

The chain employs TRBV5-6 and TRBJ1-5; tentatively, D is TRBD1 (5 bases). Germline lookup yields CDR1 SGHDT and CDR2 YYEEEE. There are 13 residues in the CDR3. The ends were cut back, 4 bases at V and 6 bases at J, with 11 bases in the middle. As DNA, the CDR3 is TGTGCCAGCAGCAGGGGAGGTGGTCAGCCCCAGCATTTT. Translated: CASSRGGGQPQHF.

The CDR3 sequence is CSARDRGGYTF. CDR3 nucleotides: TGCAGTGCTAGAGACCGGGGGGGCTACACCTTC. The rearrangement joins TRBV20-1 to TRBJ1-2, with D possibly TRBD1 on 5 matching bases. Per germline, CDR1 DFQATT and CDR2 SNEGSKA (reference sequence). V gave up 0 bases and J gave up 8 bases, with 7 bases separating them. The CDR3 is made up of 11 amino acids.

The genes are TRBV19 and TRBJ2-2; 9 bases align to TRBD1. J lost 5 bases, V lost 8 bases, and 6 bases had no gene match. This CDR3 is built from 14 residues. Germline V gene lookup returns CDR1 LNHDA and CDR2 SQIVND (reference sequence). This CDR3 reads CASLQGAGTGELFF. The CDR3 DNA follows: TGTGCCAGTCTACAGGGGGCTGGTACCGGGGAGCTGTTTTTT.

The chain uses TRBV19 and TRBJ1-5; D possibly corresponds to TRBD1 (5 bases). CDR3 size: 14 residues. The ends were cut back, 9 bases at V and 5 bases at J, with 17 bases in the middle. Germline CDR1 LNHDA, CDR2 SQIVND (reference sequence). The CDR3 is CARMDQGTYQPQHF. CDR3 DNA: TGTGCCAGGATGGATCAGGGCACATATCAGCCCCAGCATTTT.

The chain uses TRBV5-6 and TRBJ2-5; 7 bases are a match to TRBD1. V lost 5 bases, J lost 5 bases, and 6 bases stayed unmatched. Looked up from germline, CDR1 is SGHDT and CDR2 is YYEEEE. There are 13 residues in the CDR3. The CDR3: CASRGTVRETQYF. The CDR3 DNA is TGTGCCAGCAGGGGGACAGTGCGGGAGACCCAGTACTTC.

The V call is TRBV6-1, the J call TRBJ2-7, with D tentatively TRBD2 (6 bases). The CDR3 length is 14 residues. Germline CDR1 and CDR2: MNHNS and SASEGT. In DNA, the CDR3 is TGTGTGTGCCAACTCGGGTTCGGGGGCTACGAGCAGTACTTC. This sequence encodes CVCQLGFGGYEQYF.

The rearrangement uses TRBV5-1 and TRBJ1-4; TRBD1 matches 11 bases. The CDR3 is 15 amino acids. With V trimmed by 3 bases and J by 7 bases, 5 bases remained unmatched. Germline V gene data show CDR1 as SGHRS and CDR2 as YFSETQ. CDR3 in DNA: TGCGCCAGCAGCTACGGGACAGGGGGTACTGAAAAACTGTTTTTT. The encoded protein is CASSYGTGGTEKLFF.

The chain is built from TRBV27 and TRBJ1-4; no clear D. Germline V CDR1 and CDR2: MNHEY, SMNVEV (reference sequence). V shed 7 bases and J shed 10 bases, with 19 bases lying between them. The CDR3 is 14 residues long. CDR3 region: CASTLMLGSGKLFF. The CDR3 nucleotides read TGTGCCAGCACCCTCATGCTGGGGAGCGGAAAACTGTTTTTT. Together with reference TRBV27 and TRBJ1-4, the CDR3 gives the full variable domain: EAQVTQNPRYLITVTGKKLTVTCSQNMNHEYMSWYRQDPGLGLRQIYYSMNVEVTDKGDVPEGYKVSRKEKRNFPLILESPSPNQTSLYFCASTLMLGSGKLFFGSGTQLSVL.

The chain is built from TRBV11-2 and TRBJ2-7, with 12 bases fitting TRBD1. The V gene's germline CDR1 is SGHAT and CDR2 FQNNGV. This CDR3 is built from 15 residues. Trimming cost V 5 bases and J 3 bases; bases outside gene matches: 5. The CDR3 reads CASSQGQGAFYEQYF. In DNA form, the CDR3 reads TGTGCCAGCAGCCAGGGACAGGGGGCCTTCTACGAGCAGTACTTC.

The J gene is TRBJ2-7, the V gene TRBV10-2; the D gene is possibly TRBD1 (6 bases). CDR1 is WSHSY, CDR2 SAAADI, per germline. Trimming took 2 bases from V and 7 from J, leaving 6 bases between them. This CDR3 has 11 amino acids. The CDR3 spells CASSEGTEQYF. The CDR3 nucleotides read TGCGCCAGCAGTGAGGGGACAGAGCAGTACTTC.

This chain links TRBV4-1 with TRBJ1-1; tentatively, D is TRBD1 (6 bases). V lost 5 bases and J lost 1, with 14 bases in between. The CDR3 length is 15 residues. The germline gives CDR1 MGHRA, CDR2 YSYEKL. This chain's CDR3 is CASSNRGQRNTEAFF. DNA of the CDR3: TGCGCCAGCAGCAACCGGGGACAAAGGAACACTGAAGCTTTCTTT.

The chain carries TRBV7-2 and TRBJ2-7, with TRBD2 identical over 13 bases. The trim removed 6 bases at V and 5 bases at J, leaving 4 bases unmatched. CDR1 SGHTA and CDR2 FQGNSA come from the germline V gene. This CDR3 spans 14 amino acids. CDR3 DNA: TGTGCCAGCAGTGGACTAGCGGGAGTCCACGAGCAGTACTTC. It is translated as CASSGLAGVHEQYF.

This chain uses TRBV19 with TRBJ1-2; 10 bases are a match to TRBD1. The length of the CDR3 is 13 residues. Looked up from germline, CDR1 is LNHDA and CDR2 is SQIVND (reference sequence). Unmatched junction bases numbered 1, after V lost 1 base and J lost 8 bases. CDR3 bases: TGTGCCAGTAGTATAGGGGACAGGGGCGGCTACACCTTC. Protein product: CASSIGDRGGYTF.

The chain combines TRBV5-1 with TRBJ1-5; 9 bases map to TRBD1. Trimming at V came to 5 bases and at J to 5 bases, leaving 8 bases not matched to a gene. The CDR3 spans 15 residues. CDR1 and CDR2 (germline): SGHRS, YFSETQ. The CDR3: CASSFEGQGDQPQHF. CDR3 bases: TGCGCCAGCAGTTTTGAGGGACAGGGAGATCAGCCCCAGCATTTT. Together with reference TRBV5-1 and TRBJ1-5, the CDR3 gives the full variable domain: KAGVTQTPRYLIKTRGQQVTLSCSPISGHRSVSWYQQTPGQGLQFLFEYFSETQRNKGNFPGRFSGRQFSNSRSEMNVSTLELGDSALYLCASSFEGQGDQPQHFGDGTRLSIL.

CDR3 bases: TGTGCCAGCAGTCCATGGGGGGGAGTAGAGACCCAGTACTTC. Its protein is CASSPWGGVETQYF. The chain uses TRBV27 and TRBJ2-5, with 7 bases matching TRBD2. This CDR3 has 14 amino acids. Germline V gene lookup returns CDR1 MNHEY and CDR2 SMNVEV (reference sequence). Germline trimming cut 5 bases from V and 4 bases from J; bases unmatched to any gene: 7.

The genes are TRBV7-9 and TRBJ1-3; D may be TRBD1 (5 bases). The CDR3 covers 16 residues. V dropped 2 bases and J dropped 0 bases, with 11 bases sitting between them. The germline gives CDR1 SEHNR, CDR2 FQNEAQ (reference sequence). The CDR3 sequence: CASSLSRGYSGNTIYF. Here the CDR3 DNA reads TGTGCCAGCAGCTTATCAAGGGGATACTCTGGAAACACCATATATTTT.